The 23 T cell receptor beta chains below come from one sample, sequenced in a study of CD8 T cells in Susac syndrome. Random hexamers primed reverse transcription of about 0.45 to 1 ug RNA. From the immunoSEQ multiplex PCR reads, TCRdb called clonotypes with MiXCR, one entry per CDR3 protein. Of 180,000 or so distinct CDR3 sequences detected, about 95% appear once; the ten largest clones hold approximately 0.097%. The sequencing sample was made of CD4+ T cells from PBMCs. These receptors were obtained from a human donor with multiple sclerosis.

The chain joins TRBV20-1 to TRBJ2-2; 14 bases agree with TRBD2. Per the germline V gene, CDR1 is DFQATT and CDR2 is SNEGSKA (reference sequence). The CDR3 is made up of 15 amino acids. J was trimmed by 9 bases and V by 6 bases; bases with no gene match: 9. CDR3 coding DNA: TGCAGTGCCCCCGGGACTAGCGGGAGTAACCGGGAGCTGTTTTTT. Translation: CSAPGTSGSNRELFF.

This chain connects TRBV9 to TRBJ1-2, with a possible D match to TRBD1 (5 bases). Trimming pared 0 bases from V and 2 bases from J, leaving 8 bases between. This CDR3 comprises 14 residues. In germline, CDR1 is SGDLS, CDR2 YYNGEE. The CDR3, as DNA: TGTGCCAGCAGCGTAGAGTGGGGGAACTATGGCTACACCTTC. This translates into CASSVEWGNYGYTF.

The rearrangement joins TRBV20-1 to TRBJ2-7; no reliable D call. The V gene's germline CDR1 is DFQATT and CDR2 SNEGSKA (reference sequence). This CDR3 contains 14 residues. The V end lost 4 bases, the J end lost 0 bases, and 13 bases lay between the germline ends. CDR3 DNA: TGCAGTGCTACGGGCGCGTCGAGCTCCTACGAGCAGTACTTC. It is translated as CSATGASSSYEQYF.

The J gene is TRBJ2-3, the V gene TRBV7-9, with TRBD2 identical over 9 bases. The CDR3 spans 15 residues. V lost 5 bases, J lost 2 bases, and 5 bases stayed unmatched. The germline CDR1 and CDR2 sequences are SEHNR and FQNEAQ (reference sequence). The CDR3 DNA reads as TGTGCCAGCAGCATGGGACTAGCTTTCACAGATACGCAGTATTTT. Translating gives CASSMGLAFTDTQYF. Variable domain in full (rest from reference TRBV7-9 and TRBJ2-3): DTGVSQNPRHKITKRGQNVTFRCDPISEHNRLYWYRQTLGQGPEFLTYFQNEAQLEKSRLLSDRFSAERPKGSFSTLEIQRTEQGDSAMYLCASSMGLAFTDTQYFGPGTRLTVL.

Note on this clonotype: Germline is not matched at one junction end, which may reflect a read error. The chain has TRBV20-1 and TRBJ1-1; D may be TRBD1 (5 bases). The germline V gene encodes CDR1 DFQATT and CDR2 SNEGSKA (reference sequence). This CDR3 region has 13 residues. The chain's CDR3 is CSAREGPSTEASF. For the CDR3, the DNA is TGCAGTGCTAGAGAGGGACCCAGCACTGAAGCTTCCTTT.

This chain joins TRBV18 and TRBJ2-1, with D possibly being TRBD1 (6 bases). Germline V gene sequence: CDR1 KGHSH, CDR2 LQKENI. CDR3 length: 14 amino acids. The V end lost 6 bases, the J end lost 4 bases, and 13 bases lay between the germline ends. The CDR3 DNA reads TGTGCCAGCTCGGCCGGGACAAAGTACAATGAGCAGTTCTTC. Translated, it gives CASSAGTKYNEQFF. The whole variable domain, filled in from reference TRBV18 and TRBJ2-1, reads NAGVMQNPRHLVRRRGQEARLRCSPMKGHSHVYWYRQLPEEGLKFMVYLQKENIIDESGMPKERFSAEFPKEGPSILRIQQVVRGDSAAYFCASSAGTKYNEQFFGPGTRLTVL.

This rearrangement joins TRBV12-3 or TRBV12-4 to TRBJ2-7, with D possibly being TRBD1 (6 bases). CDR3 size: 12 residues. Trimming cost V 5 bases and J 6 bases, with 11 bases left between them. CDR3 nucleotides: TGTGCCAGCAGTCCCTTAGGGGGCGAGCAGTACTTC. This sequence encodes CASSPLGGEQYF.

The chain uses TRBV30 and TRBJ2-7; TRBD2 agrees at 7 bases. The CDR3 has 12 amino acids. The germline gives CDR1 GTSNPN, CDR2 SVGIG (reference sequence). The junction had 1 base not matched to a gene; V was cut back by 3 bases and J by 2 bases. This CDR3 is CAWRGRAYEQYF. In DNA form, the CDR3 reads TGTGCCTGGAGGGGGAGGGCCTACGAGCAGTACTTC.

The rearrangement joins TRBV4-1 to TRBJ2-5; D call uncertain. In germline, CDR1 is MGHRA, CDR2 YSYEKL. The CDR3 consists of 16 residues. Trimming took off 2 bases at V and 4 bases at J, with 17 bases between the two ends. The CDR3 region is CASSQSSGPQRETQYF. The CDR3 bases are TGCGCCAGCAGCCAATCCTCCGGTCCTCAGAGAGAGACCCAGTACTTC.

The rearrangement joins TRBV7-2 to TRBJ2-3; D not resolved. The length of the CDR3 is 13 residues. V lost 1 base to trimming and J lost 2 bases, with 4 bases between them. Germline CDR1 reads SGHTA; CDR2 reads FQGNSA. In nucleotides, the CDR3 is TGTGCCAGCAGCTTAGACCACACAGATACGCAGTATTTT. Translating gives CASSLDHTDTQYF.

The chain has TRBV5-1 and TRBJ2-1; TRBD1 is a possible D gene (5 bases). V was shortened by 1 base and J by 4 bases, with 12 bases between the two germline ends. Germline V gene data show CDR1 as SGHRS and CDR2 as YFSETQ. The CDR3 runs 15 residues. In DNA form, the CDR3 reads TGCGCCAGCAGCTTGAGACAGACGCTATACAATGAGCAGTTCTTC. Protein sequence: CASSLRQTLYNEQFF.

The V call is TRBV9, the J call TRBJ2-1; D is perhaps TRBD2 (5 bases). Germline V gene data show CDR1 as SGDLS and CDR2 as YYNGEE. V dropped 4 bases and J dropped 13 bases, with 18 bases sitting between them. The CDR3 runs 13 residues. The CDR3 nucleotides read TGTGCCAGCAGCCCTAACTCTCGGACTCGACAGTTCTTC. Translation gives CASSPNSRTRQFF.

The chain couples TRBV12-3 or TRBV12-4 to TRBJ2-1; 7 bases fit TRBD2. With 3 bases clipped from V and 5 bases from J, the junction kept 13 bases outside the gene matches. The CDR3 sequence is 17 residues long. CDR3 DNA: TGTGCCAGCAGTTTGATTCCCAGGTGGGAGGGCCACAATGAGCAGTTCTTC. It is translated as CASSLIPRWEGHNEQFF.

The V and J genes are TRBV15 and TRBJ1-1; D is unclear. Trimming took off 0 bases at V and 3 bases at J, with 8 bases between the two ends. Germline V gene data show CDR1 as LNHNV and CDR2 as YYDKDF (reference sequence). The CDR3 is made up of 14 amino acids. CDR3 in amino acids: CATSREVFDTEAFF. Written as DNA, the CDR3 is TGTGCCACCAGCAGAGAGGTATTTGACACTGAAGCTTTCTTT.

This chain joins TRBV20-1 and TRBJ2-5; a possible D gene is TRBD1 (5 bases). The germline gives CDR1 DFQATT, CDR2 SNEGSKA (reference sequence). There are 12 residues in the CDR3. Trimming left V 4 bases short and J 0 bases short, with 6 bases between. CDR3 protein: CSAKGYQETQYF. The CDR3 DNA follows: TGCAGTGCTAAGGGGTACCAAGAGACCCAGTACTTC.

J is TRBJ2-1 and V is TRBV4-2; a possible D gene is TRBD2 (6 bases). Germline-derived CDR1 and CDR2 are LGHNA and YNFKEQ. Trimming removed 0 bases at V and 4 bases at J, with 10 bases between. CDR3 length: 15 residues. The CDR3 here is CASSQEPSVYNEQFF. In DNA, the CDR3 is TGTGCCAGCAGCCAAGAACCTAGCGTGTACAATGAGCAGTTCTTC.

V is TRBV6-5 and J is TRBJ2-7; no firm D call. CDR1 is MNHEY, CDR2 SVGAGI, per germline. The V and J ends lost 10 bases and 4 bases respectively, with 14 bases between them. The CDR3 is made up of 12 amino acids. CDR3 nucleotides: TGTGCCATCGGATCCAGACCTTACGAGCAGTACTTC. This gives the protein CAIGSRPYEQYF.

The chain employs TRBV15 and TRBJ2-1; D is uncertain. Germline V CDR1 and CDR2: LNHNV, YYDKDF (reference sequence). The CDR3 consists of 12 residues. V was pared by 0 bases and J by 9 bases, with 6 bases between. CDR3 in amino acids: CATSRDKSEQFF. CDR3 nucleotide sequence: TGTGCCACCAGCAGAGATAAGAGTGAGCAGTTCTTC.

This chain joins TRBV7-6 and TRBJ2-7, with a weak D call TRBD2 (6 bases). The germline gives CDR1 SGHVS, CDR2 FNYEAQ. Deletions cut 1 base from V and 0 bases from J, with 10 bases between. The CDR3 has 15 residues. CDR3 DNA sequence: TGTGCCAGCAGCTTAGGCGGGGACTTCTCCTACGAGCAGTACTTC. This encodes CASSLGGDFSYEQYF.

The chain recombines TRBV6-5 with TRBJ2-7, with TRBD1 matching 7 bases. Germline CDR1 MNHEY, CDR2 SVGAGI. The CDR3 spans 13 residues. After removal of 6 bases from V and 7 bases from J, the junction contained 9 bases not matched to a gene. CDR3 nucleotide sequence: TGTGCCAGCAGGAGGGACAGTCCCTTGGAGCAGTACTTC. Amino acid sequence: CASRRDSPLEQYF.

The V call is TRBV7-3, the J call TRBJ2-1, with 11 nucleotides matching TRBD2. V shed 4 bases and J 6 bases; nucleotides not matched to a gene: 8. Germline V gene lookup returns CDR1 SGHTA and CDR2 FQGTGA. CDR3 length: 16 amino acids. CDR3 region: CASSSVGLAERNEQFF. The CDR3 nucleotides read TGTGCCAGCAGCTCCGTGGGACTAGCGGAACGCAATGAGCAGTTCTTC.

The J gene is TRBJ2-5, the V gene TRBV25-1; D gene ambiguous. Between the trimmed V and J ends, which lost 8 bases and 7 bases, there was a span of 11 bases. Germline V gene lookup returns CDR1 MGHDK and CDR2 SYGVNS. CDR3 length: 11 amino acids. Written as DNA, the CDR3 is TGTGCCAGCGCGATAGTAGGGACCCAGTACTTC. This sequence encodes CASAIVGTQYF. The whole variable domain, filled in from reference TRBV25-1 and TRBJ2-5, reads EADIYQTPRYLVIGTGKKITLECSQTMGHDKMYWYQQDPGMELHLIHYSYGVNSTEKGDLSSESTVSRIRTEHFPLTLESARPSHTSQYLCASAIVGTQYFGPGTRLLVL.

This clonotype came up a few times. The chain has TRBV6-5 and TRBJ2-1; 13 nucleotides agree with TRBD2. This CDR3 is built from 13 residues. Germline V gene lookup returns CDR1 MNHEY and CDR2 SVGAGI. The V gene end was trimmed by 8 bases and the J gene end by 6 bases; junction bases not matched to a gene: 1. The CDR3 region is CASRLAGGNEQFF. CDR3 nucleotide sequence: TGTGCCAGCCGACTAGCGGGGGGCAATGAGCAGTTCTTC.